This TCR beta chain was sequenced for a study of T cell changes during pregnancy in multiple sclerosis (dated by TCRdb to between 2018 and 2020). Study-wide context: Changes in the T cell repertoire over the course of pregnancy were examined in this study in women with multiple sclerosis.

V gives up 0 bases and J gives up 5 bases, and the segment between their germline ends measures 11 bases. As encoded in the germline V gene, CDR1 is LGHNA while CDR2 is YSLEER. Including the terminal cysteine and phenylalanine, the CDR3 comprises 15 residues. The only DNA kept is the CDR3, 45 bases in frame from the first base. With respect to this clone: Its specific antigen is unknown. Base qualities were left out, and no much larger clone turns up one base away.

The library was produced with the immunoSEQ multiplex PCR assay. In TCRdb, the immuneACCESS table is reduced to in-frame sequences with V and J assigned. These tables do not hold every clone; where another copy was compared, an unresolved V gene accounts for under half, and the others remain unexplained. The sample contains tens of thousands of clones, about nine tenths of them found a single time. Approximately 10% of the sample rests with the top ten. Rearrangement joined TRBV4-3 to TRBJ1-5, and perhaps TRBD1 as D gene, on 6 matching bases. The sequenced sample was CD8+ T cells from peripheral blood mononuclear cells, obtained in the third trimester of pregnancy. This receptor was obtained from a female donor with multiple sclerosis, enrolled in a pregnancy study. The sequenced DNA: TGCGCCAGCAGCCAAGATGGGACATCCGATCAGCCCCAGCATTTT. Its coded protein is CASSQDGTSDQPQHF.